One and the same sample provided the 14 T cell receptor beta chains below, sequenced in a study of cytomegalovirus exposure and HLA in healthy donors (dated by TCRdb to 2017 to 2019). To prepare the library, the immunoSEQ multiplex PCR assay was applied. For the multiplex PCR, a mixture combining 60 forward primers for TCR Vbeta segments and 13 reverse primers for TCR Jbeta segments was used. TCRdb provides this immuneACCESS table in a form limited to in-frame rearrangements. Some clones are lacking; in checked studies, under half of them reflect an unresolved V gene, and why the rest are absent is not known. Counted in this sample were roughly 200,000 clones; approximately 79% of them appeared once. The ten largest clones capture about 1.7% of the sample. The sequencing input was PBMCs. These receptors originate from a man aged 50 or older in good health and CMV-seronegative.

V usage is TRBV6-1 and J usage is TRBJ1-3; D not resolved. The CDR3 has 12 residues. Germline V gene lookup returns CDR1 MNHNS and CDR2 SASEGT. V lost 6 bases and J lost 4, with 7 bases in between. CDR3 region: CASSIGGNTIYF. For the CDR3, the DNA is TGTGCCAGCAGCATCGGGGGAAACACCATATATTTT.

The chain combines TRBV9 with TRBJ2-3; D is unclear. Germline V gene lookup returns CDR1 SGDLS and CDR2 YYNGEE. This CDR3 spans 12 amino acids. Trimming removed 0 bases at V and 4 bases at J, with 3 bases between. The CDR3 sequence is CASSVVADTQYF. As DNA, the CDR3 is TGTGCCAGCAGCGTAGTAGCAGATACGCAGTATTTT.

V usage is TRBV14 and J usage is TRBJ2-7, with D maybe TRBD1 (6 bases). The CDR3 covers 12 residues. Germline V CDR1 and CDR2: SGHDN, FVKESK. Trimming shortened V by 6 bases and J by 3 bases, and 9 bases separated the two germline ends. The DNA for the CDR3 is TGTGCCAGCAGTAAACAGGGCTACGAGCAGTACTTC. Translated, it gives CASSKQGYEQYF.

This chain uses TRBV29-1 with TRBJ2-7; 9 positions match TRBD1. The J segment lost 5 bases and the V segment lost 7 bases, leaving 9 bases of the junction unmatched. Looked up from germline, CDR1 is SQVTM and CDR2 is ANQGSEA. This CDR3 is built from 13 residues. CDR3 residues: CSASRDRADEQYF. CDR3 bases: TGCAGCGCCAGCCGGGACAGGGCTGACGAGCAGTACTTC.

This chain links TRBV25-1 with TRBJ2-7; 13 bases fit TRBD2. Trimming at V came to 5 bases and at J to 3 bases, leaving 7 bases not matched to a gene. Per germline, CDR1 MGHDK and CDR2 SYGVNS. CDR3 size: 16 residues. CDR3 in DNA: TGTGCCAGCAGTACCTCGGGACTAGCGGGGAACTACGAGCAGTACTTC. Amino acids: CASSTSGLAGNYEQYF.

This clone was seen more than once but under ten times. The chain combines TRBV30 with TRBJ2-2; 14 bases map to TRBD2. The CDR3 has 16 residues. Germline values: CDR1 GTSNPN, CDR2 SVGIG (reference sequence). J gave up 2 bases and V 7 bases, and 6 bases lay outside the gene matches. In DNA, the CDR3 is TGTGCCTTAGTGGGACTAGCGGGAGTAAACACCGGGGAGCTGTTTTTT. Translated: CALVGLAGVNTGELFF.

This rearrangement joins TRBV29-1 to TRBJ2-3; D is undetermined. CDR3 size: 10 residues. V dropped 0 bases and J dropped 11 bases, with 6 bases sitting between them. Germline V gene sequence: CDR1 SQVTM, CDR2 ANQGSEA. The CDR3 nucleotides are TGCAGCGTTGAAGATCGTTTGCAGTATTTT. It translates to CSVEDRLQYF.

The chain carries TRBV10-1 and TRBJ2-7; D not resolved. Germline CDR1 and CDR2: WNHNN and SYGVQD (reference sequence). The CDR3 has 14 amino acids. With 6 bases removed from V and 3 bases from J, the gap between germline ends came to 15 bases. This chain's CDR3 is CASSELKPFYEQYF. CDR3 DNA: TGCGCCAGCAGCGAGCTGAAGCCATTCTACGAGCAGTACTTC.

This sequence joins TRBV25-1 and TRBJ2-7; TRBD2 might be the D (5 bases). The CDR3 is 14 amino acids. Trimming left V 4 bases short and J 4 bases short, with 14 bases between. Germline CDR1 reads MGHDK; CDR2 reads SYGVNS. CDR3 protein: CASSGIAPGYEQYF. Written as DNA, the CDR3 is TGTGCCAGCAGTGGCATAGCTCCGGGGTACGAGCAGTACTTC.

There are a few counts of this clone. The V and J genes are TRBV27 and TRBJ1-2; D is undetermined. Germline V gives CDR1 MNHEY, CDR2 SMNVEV (reference sequence). V lost 10 bases and J lost 2, with 14 bases in between. There are 13 residues in the CDR3. CDR3 amino acids: CATRREPNYGYTF. In DNA, the CDR3 is TGTGCCACCAGACGGGAGCCGAACTATGGCTACACCTTC.

This chain uses TRBV5-1 with TRBJ2-5, with D tentatively TRBD2 (6 bases). V shed 5 bases and J shed 2 bases, with 13 bases lying between them. The CDR3 loop spans 14 amino acids. Germline CDR1 is SGHRS and CDR2 is YFSETQ. The CDR3 region has the DNA TGCGCCAGCAGTTTCGGGAGTACACAAGAGACCCAGTACTTC. Amino acid sequence: CASSFGSTQETQYF.

This clone was counted a few times. The chain recombines TRBV28 with TRBJ2-7, with a weak D call TRBD1 (6 bases). The V gene lost 8 bases and the J gene lost 3 bases, with 14 bases spanning the gap. The CDR3 has 13 residues. The V gene's germline CDR1 is MDHEN and CDR2 SYDVKM. CDR3 in amino acids: CASRRGIIYEQYF. CDR3 DNA: TGTGCCAGCCGAAGGGGGATAATCTACGAGCAGTACTTC. Complete variable domain (other parts from reference TRBV28 and TRBJ2-7): DVKVTQSSRYLVKRTGEKVFLECVQDMDHENMFWYRQDPGLGLRLIYFSYDVKMKEKGDIPEGYSVSREKKERFSLILESASTNQTSMYLCASRRGIIYEQYFGPGTRLTVT.

This chain uses TRBV6-1 with TRBJ1-5, with TRBD1 identical over 8 bases. The trim removed 2 bases at V and 4 bases at J, leaving 7 bases unmatched. Germline values: CDR1 MNHNS, CDR2 SASEGT. The CDR3 has 16 residues. Here the CDR3 reads CASSEIFRQGNQPQHF. CDR3 bases: TGTGCCAGCAGTGAAATATTTAGACAGGGGAATCAGCCCCAGCATTTT.

This clone was seen a single time. The rearrangement uses TRBV11-1 and TRBJ1-2, with D possibly being TRBD1 (5 bases). V lost 7 bases and J 8 bases, leaving 14 bases between the germline ends. CDR1 is SGHAT and CDR2 is FQDESV in the germline V gene (reference sequence). The CDR3 runs to 12 residues. CDR3 bases: TGTGCCAGCACCCAGGCGGGGGTCGGCTACACCTTC. Translating gives CASTQAGVGYTF.